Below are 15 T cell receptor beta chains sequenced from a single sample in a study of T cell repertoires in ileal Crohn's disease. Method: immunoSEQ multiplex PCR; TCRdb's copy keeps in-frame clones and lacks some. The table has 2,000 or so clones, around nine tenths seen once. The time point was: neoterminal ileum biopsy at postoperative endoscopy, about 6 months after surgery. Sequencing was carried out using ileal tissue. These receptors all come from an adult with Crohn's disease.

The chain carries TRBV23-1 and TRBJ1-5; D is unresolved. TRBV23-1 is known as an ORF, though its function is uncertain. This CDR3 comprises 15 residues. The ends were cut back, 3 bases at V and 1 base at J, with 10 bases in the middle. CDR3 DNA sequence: TGCGCCAGCAGTCACGTACGAGGGAGCAATCAGCCCCAGCATTTT. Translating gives CASSHVRGSNQPQHF.

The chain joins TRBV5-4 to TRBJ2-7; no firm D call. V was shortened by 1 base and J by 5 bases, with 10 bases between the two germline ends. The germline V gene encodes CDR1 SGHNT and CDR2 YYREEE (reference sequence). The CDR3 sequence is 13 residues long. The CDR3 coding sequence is TGTGCCAGCAGCTTGTATCTGGCGGACGAGCAGTACTTC. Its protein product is CASSLYLADEQYF.

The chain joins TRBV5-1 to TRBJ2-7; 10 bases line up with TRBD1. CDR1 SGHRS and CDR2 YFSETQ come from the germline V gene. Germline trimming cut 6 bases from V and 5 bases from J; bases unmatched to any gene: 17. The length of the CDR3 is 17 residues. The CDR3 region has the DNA TGCGCCAGCACCAGGGGGGACCGGGACAGGGGATTCGACGAGCAGTACTTC. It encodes CASTRGDRDRGFDEQYF.

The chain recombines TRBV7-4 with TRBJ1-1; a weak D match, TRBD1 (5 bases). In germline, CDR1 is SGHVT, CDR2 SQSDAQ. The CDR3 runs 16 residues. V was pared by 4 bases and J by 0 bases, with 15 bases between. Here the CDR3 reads CASSSLTGKVNTEAFF. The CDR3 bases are TGTGCCAGCAGCTCCTTAACAGGAAAGGTGAACACTGAAGCTTTCTTT. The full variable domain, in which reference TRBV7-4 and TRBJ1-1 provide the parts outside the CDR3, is GAGVSQSPRYKVAKRGRDVALRCDSISGHVTLYWYRQTLGQGSEVLTYSQSDAQRDKSGRPSGRFSAERPERSVSTLKIQRTEQGDSAVYLCASSSLTGKVNTEAFFGQGTRLTVV.

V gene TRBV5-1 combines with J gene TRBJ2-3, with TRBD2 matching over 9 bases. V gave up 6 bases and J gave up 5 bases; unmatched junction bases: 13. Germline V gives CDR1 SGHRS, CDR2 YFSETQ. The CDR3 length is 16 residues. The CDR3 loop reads CASTGGGRALVDTQYF. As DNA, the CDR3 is TGCGCCAGCACCGGGGGCGGGAGGGCCCTCGTAGATACGCAGTATTTT. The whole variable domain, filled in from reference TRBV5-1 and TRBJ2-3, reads KAGVTQTPRYLIKTRGQQVTLSCSPISGHRSVSWYQQTPGQGLQFLFEYFSETQRNKGNFPGRFSGRQFSNSRSEMNVSTLELGDSALYLCASTGGGRALVDTQYFGPGTRLTVL.

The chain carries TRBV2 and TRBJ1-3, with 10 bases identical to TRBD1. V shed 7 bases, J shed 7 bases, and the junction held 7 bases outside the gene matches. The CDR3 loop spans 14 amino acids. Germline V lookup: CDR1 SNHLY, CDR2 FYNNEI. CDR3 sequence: CASKIGTGANTIYF. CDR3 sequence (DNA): TGTGCCAGCAAGATCGGGACAGGGGCCAACACCATATATTTT.

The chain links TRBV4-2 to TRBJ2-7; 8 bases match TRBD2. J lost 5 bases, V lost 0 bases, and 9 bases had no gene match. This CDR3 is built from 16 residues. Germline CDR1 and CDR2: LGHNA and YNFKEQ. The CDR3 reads CASSQEPLAGQNEQYF. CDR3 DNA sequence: TGTGCCAGCAGCCAAGAACCCTTAGCGGGGCAGAACGAGCAGTACTTC.

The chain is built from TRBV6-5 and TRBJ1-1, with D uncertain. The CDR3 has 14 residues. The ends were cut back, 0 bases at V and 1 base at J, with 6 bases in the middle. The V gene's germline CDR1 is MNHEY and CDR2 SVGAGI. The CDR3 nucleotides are TGTGCCAGCAGTTACTCGCGGGAGAACACTGAAGCTTTCTTT. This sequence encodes CASSYSRENTEAFF.

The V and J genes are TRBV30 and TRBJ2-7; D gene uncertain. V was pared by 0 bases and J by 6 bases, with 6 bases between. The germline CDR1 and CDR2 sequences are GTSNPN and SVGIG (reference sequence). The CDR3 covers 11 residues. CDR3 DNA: TGTGCCTGGAGTGTCGGTCCCGAGCAGTACTTC. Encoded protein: CAWSVGPEQYF.

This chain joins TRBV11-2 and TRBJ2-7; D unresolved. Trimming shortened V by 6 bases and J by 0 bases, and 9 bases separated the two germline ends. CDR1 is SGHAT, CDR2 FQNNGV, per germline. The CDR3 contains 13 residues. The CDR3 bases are TGTGCCAGCAGGGCGGAAAGCTCCTACGAGCAGTACTTC. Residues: CASRAESSYEQYF.

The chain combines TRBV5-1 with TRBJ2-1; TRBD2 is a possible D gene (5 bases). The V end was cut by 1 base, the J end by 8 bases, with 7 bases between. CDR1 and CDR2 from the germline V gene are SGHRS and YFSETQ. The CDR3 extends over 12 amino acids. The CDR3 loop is CASSLSGYEQFF. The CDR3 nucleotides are TGCGCCAGCAGCTTGAGCGGATATGAGCAGTTCTTC.

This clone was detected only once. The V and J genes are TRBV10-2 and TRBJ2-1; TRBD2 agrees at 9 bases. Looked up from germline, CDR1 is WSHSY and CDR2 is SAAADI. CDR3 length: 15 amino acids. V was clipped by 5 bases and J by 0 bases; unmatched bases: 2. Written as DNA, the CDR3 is TGCGCCAGCAGTAAGACTAGCGGCTCCTACAATGAGCAGTTCTTC. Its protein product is CASSKTSGSYNEQFF.

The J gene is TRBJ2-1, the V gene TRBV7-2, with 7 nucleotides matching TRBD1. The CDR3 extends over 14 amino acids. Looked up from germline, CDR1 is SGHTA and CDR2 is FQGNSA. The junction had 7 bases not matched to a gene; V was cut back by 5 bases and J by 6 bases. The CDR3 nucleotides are TGTGCCAGCAGCCCATCCGGGACAGTCAATGAGCAGTTCTTC. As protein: CASSPSGTVNEQFF.

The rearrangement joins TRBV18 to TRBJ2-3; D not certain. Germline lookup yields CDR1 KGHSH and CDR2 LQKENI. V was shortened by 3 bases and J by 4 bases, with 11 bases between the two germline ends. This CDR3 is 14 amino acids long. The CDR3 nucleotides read TGTGCCAGCTCACCCTCGAGGAGCGCAGATACGCAGTATTTT. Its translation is CASSPSRSADTQYF. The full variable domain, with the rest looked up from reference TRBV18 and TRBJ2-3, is NAGVMQNPRHLVRRRGQEARLRCSPMKGHSHVYWYRQLPEEGLKFMVYLQKENIIDESGMPKERFSAEFPKEGPSILRIQQVVRGDSAAYFCASSPSRSADTQYFGPGTRLTVL.

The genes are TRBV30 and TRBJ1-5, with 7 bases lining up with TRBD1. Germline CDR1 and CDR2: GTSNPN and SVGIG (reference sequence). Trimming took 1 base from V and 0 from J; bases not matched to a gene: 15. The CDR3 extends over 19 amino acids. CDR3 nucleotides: TGTGCCTGGAGTGCAAGACCGGGACAGAGATTAACTAGCAATCAGCCCCAGCATTTT. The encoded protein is CAWSARPGQRLTSNQPQHF.